The sequence of this TCR beta chain was determined in a study of blood T cell repertoires in COVID-19. Study details: Samples representing acute and convalescent COVID-19 were sourced from the United States, Italy and Spain.

TCRdb's copy holds only in-frame clones and misses some; the assay was immunoSEQ multiplex PCR. The repertoire holds about 440,000 clones, with about 90% as singletons. The CDR3 is 13 amino acids. The V end was cut by 1 base, the J end by 5 bases, with 6 bases between. The source is a man aged 18 to 30 who had recovered from COVID-19. Sequenced: PBMCs or T cells enriched from blood (not recorded which). V is TRBV12-3 or TRBV12-4 and J is TRBJ1-5, with D unresolved. The CDR3: CASSLDGYQPQHF. CDR3 in DNA: TGTGCCAGCAGTTTAGACGGTTATCAGCCCCAGCATTTT.